These T cell receptor beta chains were read from a single sample in a study of T-cell memory formation after mild COVID-19. TCRdb called the 5' RACE reads again in MiXCR, with one record for every CDR3 protein. Of roughly 150,000 distinct CDR3 sequences in the sample, more than 12% were seen once. Input material: PBMCs or a T cell subset sorted from them (not recorded which). The receptors here all came from an adult woman who had mild COVID-19 (a few samples of this study predate the infection). Cell type and time point are not known. CDR3s include the opening cysteine and the closing phenylalanine or tryptophan. Each record gives: D gene, V gene, J gene, clone size, CDR3 DNA, CDR3 protein. A D gene is named only where the DNA matches it firmly. Not all rows give a size; the values are once, few, many and, for expanded clones, a class.

d_gene: -
v_gene: TRBV30
j_gene: TRBJ2-7
abundance: -
CDR3nt: TGTGCCTGGAGTAGGGGGTTGAGCTCCTACGAGCAGTACTTC
CDR3aa: CAWSRGLSSYEQYF

d_gene: TRBD1
v_gene: TRBV7-9
j_gene: TRBJ2-1
abundance: many
CDR3nt: TGTGCCAGCAGCCCCCGGACAGGGTTGGGGTACAATGAGCAGTTCTTC
CDR3aa: CASSPRTGLGYNEQFF

d_gene: TRBD2
v_gene: TRBV7-8
j_gene: TRBJ2-3
abundance: few
CDR3nt: TGTGCCAGCAGCTTTCGAGCGGGAGACACAGATACGCAGTATTTT
CDR3aa: CASSFRAGDTDTQYF

d_gene: TRBD1
v_gene: TRBV7-2
j_gene: TRBJ2-5
abundance: many
CDR3nt: TGTGCCAGCAGCGAAATCGACAGGGGTGTCCAAGAGACCCAGTACTTC
CDR3aa: CASSEIDRGVQETQYF

d_gene: TRBD1
v_gene: TRBV20-1
j_gene: TRBJ1-1
abundance: -
CDR3nt: TGCAGTGCTACATGGGACAGGAGCAGCATGAACACTGAAGCTTTCTTT
CDR3aa: CSATWDRSSMNTEAFF

d_gene: -
v_gene: TRBV25-1
j_gene: TRBJ1-4
abundance: -
CDR3nt: TGTGCCAGCAGTGTGATTGAAAAACTGTTTTTT
CDR3aa: CASSVIEKLFF

d_gene: -
v_gene: TRBV7-2
j_gene: TRBJ2-7
abundance: -
CDR3nt: TGTGCCAGCAGCTTAGTGACTGACGTCTACGAGCAGTACTTC
CDR3aa: CASSLVTDVYEQYF

d_gene: -
v_gene: TRBV20-1
j_gene: TRBJ2-1
abundance: -
CDR3nt: TGCAGTGCTAGTCTGGTAGGGATCATCTATGAGCAGTTCTTC
CDR3aa: CSASLVGIIYEQFF

d_gene: -
v_gene: TRBV25-1
j_gene: TRBJ2-7
abundance: -
CDR3nt: TGTGCCAGCAGTGAAGGTGCTTTGGGCTACGAGCAGTACTTC
CDR3aa: CASSEGALGYEQYF

d_gene: -
v_gene: TRBV7-2
j_gene: TRBJ1-2
abundance: few
CDR3nt: TGTGCCAGCAGCTCCTTCAGCTATGGCTACACCTTC
CDR3aa: CASSSFSYGYTF

d_gene: -
v_gene: TRBV19
j_gene: TRBJ2-1
abundance: -
CDR3nt: TGTGCCAGTAGTATAGGAGACTACCCAGAGGTTGTTGAGCAGTTCTTC
CDR3aa: CASSIGDYPEVVEQFF

d_gene: TRBD2
v_gene: TRBV28
j_gene: TRBJ2-7
abundance: many
CDR3nt: TGTGCCAGCAGTTTATGGGCGGGAGCAACGGAGGAGCAGTACTTC
CDR3aa: CASSLWAGATEEQYF

d_gene: -
v_gene: TRBV4-2
j_gene: TRBJ2-1
abundance: few
CDR3nt: TGTGCCAGCAGCCAAGAGGGGACCAGGTACAATGAGCAGTTCTTC
CDR3aa: CASSQEGTRYNEQFF